A single sample gave rise to the 14 T cell receptor beta chains below, sequenced in a study of shared clonotypes between healthy human individuals. Repertoires were generated with immunoSEQ multiplex PCR, while TCRdb's copy carries only in-frame clones and drops some. The sample consists of fewer than 550,000 clones, over 60% of them appearing once. Sequences were obtained from PBMCs. These receptors all come from a woman in her thirties or forties in good health. Some clones in this sample may be carry-over from other donors' samples.

The chain joins TRBV11-2 to TRBJ2-2; maybe TRBD2 (5 bases). The length of the CDR3 is 14 residues. The V gene's germline CDR1 is SGHAT and CDR2 FQNNGV. The V end lost 5 bases, the J end lost 5 bases, and 12 bases lay between the germline ends. The CDR3 DNA is TGTGCCAGCAGCCAGGAGGTTCGGACCGGGGAGCTGTTTTTT. This encodes CASSQEVRTGELFF. Using reference TRBV11-2 and TRBJ2-2 for the parts outside the CDR3, the full variable domain is EAGVAQSPRYKIIEKRQSVAFWCNPISGHATLYWYQQILGQGPKLLIQFQNNGVVDDSQLPKDRFSAERLKGVDSTLKIQPAKLEDSAVYLCASSQEVRTGELFFGEGSRLTVL.

The V and J genes are TRBV27 and TRBJ2-7; D remains ambiguous. Germline V gives CDR1 MNHEY, CDR2 SMNVEV (reference sequence). V was cut by 0 bases and J by 0 bases, with 18 bases left in between. This CDR3 comprises 18 residues. In DNA, the CDR3 is TGTGCCAGCAGTTTATCGCCCCGACTCGGAGATAGCTCCTACGAGCAGTACTTC. It specifies CASSLSPRLGDSSYEQYF.

Only a few counts were recorded for this clone. The sample carries other DNA sequences with the same CDR3. The chain uses TRBV5-1 and TRBJ2-5; 10 bases match TRBD2. J lost 5 bases, V lost 4 bases, and 20 bases had no gene match. This CDR3 has 19 residues. Per the germline V gene, CDR1 is SGHRS and CDR2 is YFSETQ. CDR3 nucleotides: TGCGCCAGCAGCCCTCCAATACTAGCGGGACGTGATAACGCTGAGACCCAGTACTTC. It translates to CASSPPILAGRDNAETQYF.

CDR3 sequence (DNA): TGTGCCAGCAGCGCCAGCGACCTTACGGGGATGGATACGCAGTATTTT. It specifies CASSASDLTGMDTQYF. V gene TRBV9 combines with J gene TRBJ2-3; TRBD2 might be the D (5 bases). This CDR3 comprises 16 residues. Looked up from germline, CDR1 is SGDLS and CDR2 is YYNGEE. Trimming pared 3 bases from V and 6 bases from J, leaving 20 bases between.

The CDR3 nucleotides are TGTGCCAGCAGCTTAGGGCAGGTCGGCGAGCAGTACTTC. This codes for CASSLGQVGEQYF. The chain joins TRBV7-3 to TRBJ2-7, with no clear D. The germline V gene has CDR1 SGHTA and CDR2 FQGTGA. Trimming removed 2 bases from V and 6 bases from J, with 11 bases in between. This CDR3 region has 13 residues.

The chain joins TRBV14 to TRBJ2-1, with TRBD1 matching over 7 bases. Trimming removed 0 bases from V and 4 bases from J; junction bases left unmatched: 6. The CDR3 totals 16 residues. In germline, CDR1 is SGHDN, CDR2 FVKESK. In DNA form, the CDR3 reads TGTGCCAGCAGCCAAGATTCAGGGGGTTGGTACAATGAGCAGTTCTTC. This gives the protein CASSQDSGGWYNEQFF.

This chain links TRBV7-6 with TRBJ2-2; 11 bases match TRBD1. The CDR3 is 15 amino acids. CDR1 and CDR2 from the germline V gene are SGHVS and FNYEAQ. Trimming took 5 bases from V and 5 from J; bases not matched to a gene: 4. The CDR3 loop is CASSGQGALTGELFF. The CDR3 DNA reads TGTGCCAGCAGCGGACAGGGGGCGCTGACCGGGGAGCTGTTTTTT.

In this sample, this clone turned up once. The rearrangement joins TRBV19 to TRBJ1-5; D remains unclear. The CDR3 extends over 12 amino acids. Germline V gene lookup returns CDR1 LNHDA and CDR2 SQIVND (reference sequence). Trimming took off 4 bases at V and 8 bases at J, with 9 bases between the two ends. The CDR3 DNA reads TGTGCCAGTAGTACCCGGGGTAAGCCCCAGCATTTT. It yields the protein CASSTRGKPQHF. Looking up the rest from reference TRBV19 and TRBJ1-5 gives the full variable domain: DGGITQSPKYLFRKEGQNVTLSCEQNLNHDAMYWYRQDPGQGLRLIYYSQIVNDFQKGDIAEGYSVSREKKESFPLTVTSAQKNPTAFYLCASSTRGKPQHFGDGTRLSIL.

The chain couples TRBV19 to TRBJ2-6; D might be TRBD2 (6 bases). This CDR3 has 15 amino acids. The V gene lost 10 bases and the J gene lost 0 bases, with 13 bases spanning the gap. Germline CDR1 reads LNHDA; CDR2 reads SQIVND (reference sequence). The CDR3 coding sequence is TGTGCCACCTCGACGGACTACTCTGGGGCCAACGTCCTGACTTTC. This codes for CATSTDYSGANVLTF.

The V call is TRBV7-9, the J call TRBJ2-1; D possibly corresponds to TRBD1 (6 bases). This CDR3 has 16 residues. Germline V gives CDR1 SEHNR, CDR2 FQNEAQ (reference sequence). The ends were cut back, 3 bases at V and 4 bases at J, with 16 bases in the middle. The CDR3 coding sequence is TGTGCCAGCAGCTTTCAAGGGACACAACAGTACAATGAGCAGTTCTTC. Amino acids: CASSFQGTQQYNEQFF.

The chain has TRBV28 and TRBJ1-1; D not certain. Trimming stripped 5 bases from V and 1 base from J, with 11 bases between. Germline CDR1 MDHEN, CDR2 SYDVKM. The CDR3 totals 14 residues. The CDR3, as DNA: TGTGCCAGCAGTACCCTTTCGACGAACACTGAAGCTTTCTTT. Its protein product is CASSTLSTNTEAFF.

The chain uses TRBV19 and TRBJ1-1; tentative D call: TRBD1 (6 bases). This CDR3 spans 14 amino acids. Germline CDR1 and CDR2: LNHDA and SQIVND (reference sequence). Trimming took off 6 bases at V and 1 base at J, with 12 bases between the two ends. CDR3 amino acids: CASSPGDENTEAFF. In nucleotides, the CDR3 is TGTGCCAGTAGCCCAGGGGACGAGAACACTGAAGCTTTCTTT.

As to this clone: Distinct nucleotide sequences in the sample also encode this CDR3. This chain links TRBV27 with TRBJ1-1; 7 nucleotides line up with TRBD1. This CDR3 contains 13 residues. The V segment lost 5 bases and the J segment 6 bases; nucleotides outside the gene matches: 6. CDR1 and CDR2 (germline): MNHEY, SMNVEV (reference sequence). CDR3 sequence reads: CASSLTGRAEAFF. The CDR3 DNA reads TGTGCCAGCAGTCTGACAGGGAGAGCTGAAGCTTTCTTT.

V is TRBV5-8 and J is TRBJ1-6; weak D call: TRBD1 (6 bases). The CDR3 is 13 amino acids. V was cut by 2 bases and J by 9 bases, with 9 bases left in between. CDR1 and CDR2 from the germline V gene are SGHTS and YDEGEE. In nucleotides, the CDR3 is TGTGCCAGCAGCTTACGACAGGTTTCACCCCTCCACTTT. Translation gives CASSLRQVSPLHF.